These T cell receptor beta chains were read from a single sample in a study of blood T cells in healthy people across ages. TCRdb called the 5' RACE reads again in MiXCR, with one record for every CDR3 protein. The sample lists 1.5 million to 1.9 million distinct CDR3 sequences, about 42% seen once, with approximately 4.1% in the top ten. The specimen sequenced was blood. These receptor sequences come from a woman under 30 in good health. Each CDR3 is given with its conserved first and last residue. A D gene is named only where the DNA matches it firmly. Clone sizes are given selectively: once, few, many, or a class where the clone is expanded.

V gene: TRBV10-2; J gene: TRBJ2-1; clone size: few; D gene: -; CDR3 length: 13; CDR3 DNA: TGCGCCAGCACGGTTAGCGGATACAATGAGCAGTTCTTC; CDR3 protein: CASTVSGYNEQFF
V gene: TRBV7-9; J gene: TRBJ1-1; clone size: -; D gene: -; CDR3 length: 16; CDR3 DNA: TGTGCCAGCAGCTCCTATGGGGGGGCGCGTCCCACTGAAGCTTTCTTT; CDR3 protein: CASSSYGGARPTEAFF
V gene: TRBV5-1; J gene: TRBJ2-3; clone size: -; D gene: -; CDR3 length: 16; CDR3 DNA: TGCGCCAGCAGCTTGCCGCGAGGGGGTAGCACAGATACGCAGTATTTT; CDR3 protein: CASSLPRGGSTDTQYF
V gene: TRBV11-2; J gene: TRBJ2-1; clone size: -; D gene: TRBD2; CDR3 length: 18; CDR3 DNA: TGTGCCAGCAGCGCCGGGACTAGCGGGAGAAATTGGCACAATGAGCAGTTCTTC; CDR3 protein: CASSAGTSGRNWHNEQFF
V gene: TRBV20-1; J gene: TRBJ2-3; clone size: many; D gene: -; CDR3 length: 12; CDR3 DNA: TGCAGTGCTAGCCCTCGCGGAGATACGCAGTATTTT; CDR3 protein: CSASPRGDTQYF
V gene: TRBV11-2; J gene: TRBJ2-7; clone size: -; D gene: -; CDR3 length: 13; CDR3 DNA: TGTGCCAGCAGGTTCGACAGCTCCTACGAGCAGTACTTC; CDR3 protein: CASRFDSSYEQYF
V gene: TRBV12-3/TRBV12-4; J gene: TRBJ1-4; clone size: -; D gene: TRBD1; CDR3 length: 13; CDR3 DNA: TGTGCCAGCAGTTTGGCCAGGGGGGAGAAACTGTTTTTT; CDR3 protein: CASSLARGEKLFF
V gene: TRBV4-1; J gene: TRBJ2-4; clone size: -; D gene: -; CDR3 length: 11; CDR3 DNA: TGCGCCAGCAGCCAAGATGGCATTCAGTACTTC; CDR3 protein: CASSQDGIQYF
V gene: TRBV7-9; J gene: TRBJ2-1; clone size: few; D gene: TRBD2; CDR3 length: 15; CDR3 DNA: TGTGCCAGCAGCTCAGGGACTAGCGGCCTCGATGAGCAGTTCTTC; CDR3 protein: CASSSGTSGLDEQFF
V gene: TRBV10-3; J gene: TRBJ1-1; clone size: -; D gene: -; CDR3 length: 15; CDR3 DNA: TGTGCCATCACCTCCAGGGGTTTCGGCGGCACTGAAGCTTTCTTT; CDR3 protein: CAITSRGFGGTEAFF
V gene: TRBV5-5; J gene: TRBJ1-5; clone size: -; D gene: -; CDR3 length: 17; CDR3 DNA: TGTGCCAGCAGCCCTGACGGGGCTTCCCTCTCAAGGCAGCCCCAGCATTTT; CDR3 protein: CASSPDGASLSRQPQHF
V gene: TRBV6-1; J gene: TRBJ2-7; clone size: few; D gene: -; CDR3 length: 11; CDR3 DNA: TGTGCCAGCAGTGAATTCAACGAGCAGTACTTC; CDR3 protein: CASSEFNEQYF
V gene: TRBV6-5; J gene: TRBJ1-1; clone size: -; D gene: -; CDR3 length: 15; CDR3 DNA: TGTGCCAGCAGTTACTCCAAGGGGATGAACACTGAAGCTTTCTTT; CDR3 protein: CASSYSKGMNTEAFF
V gene: TRBV7-2; J gene: TRBJ1-4; clone size: -; D gene: -; CDR3 length: 15; CDR3 DNA: TGTGCCAGCAGCGTGCCGACGGGGGCTGGTGCAAAACTGTTTTTT; CDR3 protein: CASSVPTGAGAKLFF
V gene: TRBV7-6; J gene: TRBJ2-7; clone size: -; D gene: TRBD1; CDR3 length: 14; CDR3 DNA: TGTGCCAGCAGCCGTGACAGGGGCCCCTACGAGCAGCACTTC; CDR3 protein: CASSRDRGPYEQHF
V gene: TRBV4-3; J gene: TRBJ2-1; clone size: -; D gene: -; CDR3 length: 15; CDR3 DNA: TGCGCCAGCAGCCTAAACAGTCACTCCTACAATGAGCAGTTCTTC; CDR3 protein: CASSLNSHSYNEQFF
V gene: TRBV29-1; J gene: TRBJ2-1; clone size: few; D gene: TRBD2; CDR3 length: 14; CDR3 DNA: TGCAGCGTCGTAGCGGGGGGCAGCTCCAATGAGCAGTTCTTC; CDR3 protein: CSVVAGGSSNEQFF
V gene: TRBV7-9; J gene: TRBJ1-4; clone size: -; D gene: -; CDR3 length: 15; CDR3 DNA: TGTGCCGGCAGCCCAGTGGCAGGATTTAATGAAAAACTGTTTTTT; CDR3 protein: CAGSPVAGFNEKLFF
V gene: TRBV29-1; J gene: TRBJ2-3; clone size: few; D gene: -; CDR3 length: 14; CDR3 DNA: TGCAGCGCCCAGGCTTATAGGGGAAGGGATACGCAGTATTTT; CDR3 protein: CSAQAYRGRDTQYF
V gene: TRBV6-2/TRBV6-3; J gene: TRBJ1-1; clone size: -; D gene: -; CDR3 length: 13; CDR3 DNA: TGTGCCAGCAGGGACCGCAGAAGGACTGAAGCTTTCTTT; CDR3 protein: CASRDRRRTEAFF
V gene: TRBV28; J gene: TRBJ1-2; clone size: -; D gene: TRBD1; CDR3 length: 17; CDR3 DNA: TGTGCCAGCAGTATCACAGGGGTCGGCCTCTTACCATATGGCTACACCTTC; CDR3 protein: CASSITGVGLLPYGYTF
V gene: TRBV7-2; J gene: TRBJ2-6; clone size: -; D gene: TRBD2; CDR3 length: 19; CDR3 DNA: TGTGCCAGCAGCTCAAGGACTAGCGGGAGTTCTGCCGGGGCCAACGTCCTGACTTTC; CDR3 protein: CASSSRTSGSSAGANVLTF